This T cell receptor (beta chain) was sequenced in a study of blood T cell repertoires in COVID-19. On the study more broadly: Nucleic acid was either cDNA or gDNA, and it came from T cells, B-cell-depleted T cells, or PBMCs.

Germline CDR1 MNHEY, CDR2 SVGAGI. The CDR3 totals 15 residues. The V and J ends lost 8 bases and 4 bases respectively, with 18 bases between them. The table came from immunoSEQ multiplex PCR; TCRdb's copy has only in-frame clones and leaves some out. The sample carries under 300,000 clones, just over 90% recorded once. The V call is TRBV6-5, the J call TRBJ1-3, with a tentative D call TRBD1 (5 bases). This TCR was sampled from a woman between 18 and 29 years old who had recovered from COVID-19. The sequencing sample was made of PBMCs or T cells enriched from blood (not recorded which). CDR3 coding DNA: TGTGCCAGCGTCACAGGCCCGAACGTCGGAAACACCATATATTTT. Residues: CASVTGPNVGNTIYF.